This T cell receptor (beta chain) was recovered during a study of blood T cell repertoires in COVID-19. About the research overall: Researchers got acute and convalescent COVID-19 samples from the United States, Italy and Spain. PBMCs, B-cell-depleted T cells, or T cells were the source of the cDNA or gDNA that made up the material.

From germline, CDR1 is LNHDA and CDR2 SQIVND (reference sequence). Trimming cost V 2 bases and J 1 base; bases outside gene matches: 1. The CDR3 runs to 16 residues. Original processing methods: Nucleated cell number was recorded as an estimate derived from reference gene primer amplification. The assay was immunoSEQ multiplex PCR, and TCRdb's table has in-frame clones only and misses some. V, J and clone size are those of that table, while D and trimming were read from the DNA. This table holds 200,000 or so clones, approximately 87% found once. V gene TRBV19 combines with J gene TRBJ2-1, with TRBD2 identical over 11 bases. This receptor was identified in a woman aged 50 to 60 with acute or convalescent COVID-19. The sample was peripheral blood. CDR3 in amino acids: CASSITSGSSYNEQFF. DNA for the CDR3: TGTGCCAGTAGTATAACTAGCGGGAGTTCCTACAATGAGCAGTTCTTC.